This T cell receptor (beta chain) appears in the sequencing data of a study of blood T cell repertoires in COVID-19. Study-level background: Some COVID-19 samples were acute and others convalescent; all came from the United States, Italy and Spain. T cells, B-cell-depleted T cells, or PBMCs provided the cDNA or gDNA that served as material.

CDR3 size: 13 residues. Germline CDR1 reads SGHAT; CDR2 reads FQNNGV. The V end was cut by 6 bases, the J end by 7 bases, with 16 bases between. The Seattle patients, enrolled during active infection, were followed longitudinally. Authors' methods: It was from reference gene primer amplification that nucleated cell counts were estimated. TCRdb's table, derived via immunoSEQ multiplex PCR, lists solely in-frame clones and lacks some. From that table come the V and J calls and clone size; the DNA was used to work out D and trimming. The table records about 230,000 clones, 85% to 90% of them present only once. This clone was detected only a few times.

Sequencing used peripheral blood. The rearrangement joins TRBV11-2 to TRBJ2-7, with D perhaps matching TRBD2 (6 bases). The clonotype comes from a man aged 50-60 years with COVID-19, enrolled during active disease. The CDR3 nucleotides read TGTGCCAGCAGTCCCCAGGTCGGGGGTGAGCAGTACTTC. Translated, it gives CASSPQVGGEQYF.